This T cell receptor beta chain was found in a study of blood T cell repertoires in COVID-19. For the study at large: Collection of acute and convalescent COVID-19 samples took place in the United States, Italy and Spain. Nucleic acid was either cDNA or gDNA, and it came from T cells, B-cell-depleted T cells, or PBMCs.

The CDR3 is made up of 15 amino acids. Germline assignment: CDR1 LGHDT and CDR2 YNNKEL (reference sequence). With 8 bases clipped from V and 0 bases from J, the junction kept 4 bases outside the gene matches. Sequencing used immunoSEQ multiplex PCR; TCRdb keeps in-frame clones, though not all of them. The sample holds around 200,000 clones, approximately 80% seen once. Enrolled during active infection, Seattle patients were then followed longitudinally. The chain has TRBV3-1 (or the pseudogene TRBV3-2) and TRBJ2-7; TRBD2 agrees at 13 bases. Material: peripheral blood. This receptor was taken from a woman aged 40 to 50 with COVID-19, enrolled during active disease. The CDR3 DNA reads TGTGCCAGCGGACTAGCGGGGGAGCTCTCCTACGAGCAGTACTTC. This sequence encodes CASGLAGELSYEQYF.